These 3 T cell receptor beta chains came from one sample sequenced in a study of Tregs in tolerant kidney transplant recipients. Antigen specificity for these receptors is unknown. The method was immunoSEQ multiplex PCR; TCRdb's version includes in-frame clones alone and lacks a portion of them. Here the sample spans under 45,000 clones, 95% to 96% being singletons. The source material was Tregs from blood cultured with allogeneic cells. These receptors were taken from a human donor in good health.

The V and J genes are TRBV6-5 and TRBJ1-6; D gene unclear. Per germline, CDR1 MNHEY and CDR2 SVGAGI. V was cut by 7 bases and J by 7 bases, with 17 bases left in between. The CDR3 contains 15 residues. Here the CDR3 DNA reads TGTGCCAGCACCCCGGAGGGTAGGGCGAATTCACCCCTCCACTTT. Protein: CASTPEGRANSPLHF.

This chain links TRBV30 with TRBJ2-7; D may be TRBD1 or TRBD2 (6 bases each). The ends were cut back, 6 bases at V and 4 bases at J, with 19 bases in the middle. Germline values: CDR1 GTSNPN, CDR2 SVGIG (reference sequence). The CDR3 is made up of 14 amino acids. The CDR3 here is CACDKGGPPYEQYF. CDR3 nucleotides: TGTGCCTGTGACAAGGGGGGACCTCCTTACGAGCAGTACTTC.

The V call is TRBV6-1, the J call TRBJ1-1; D unclear. Deletions cut 5 bases from V and 0 bases from J, with 7 bases between. The CDR3 is made up of 13 amino acids. CDR1 is MNHNS, CDR2 SASEGT, per germline. The CDR3 DNA is TGTGCCAGCAGTTTGACCGTGAACACTGAAGCTTTCTTT. This codes for CASSLTVNTEAFF.